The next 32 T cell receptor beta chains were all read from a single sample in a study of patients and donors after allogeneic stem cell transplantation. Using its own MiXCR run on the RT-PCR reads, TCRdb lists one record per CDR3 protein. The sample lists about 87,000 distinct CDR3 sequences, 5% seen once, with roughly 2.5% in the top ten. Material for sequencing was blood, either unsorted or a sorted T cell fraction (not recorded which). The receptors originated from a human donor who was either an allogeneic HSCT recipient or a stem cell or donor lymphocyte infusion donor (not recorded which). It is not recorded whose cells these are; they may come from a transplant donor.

CDR3 bases: TGCAGTGCTAGAGATCTGGGACAGTCTGTAGATGAGCAGTTCTTC. Its translation: CSARDLGQSVDEQFF. This sequence joins TRBV20-1 and TRBJ2-1; 7 bases fit TRBD1. Germline values: CDR1 DFQATT, CDR2 SNEGSKA (reference sequence). The CDR3 totals 15 residues. The V segment lost 0 bases and the J segment 8 bases; nucleotides outside the gene matches: 10.

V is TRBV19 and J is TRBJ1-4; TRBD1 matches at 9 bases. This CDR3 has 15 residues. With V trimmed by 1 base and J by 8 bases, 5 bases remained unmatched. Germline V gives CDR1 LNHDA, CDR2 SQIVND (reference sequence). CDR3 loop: CASSIAQGANEKLFF. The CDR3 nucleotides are TGTGCCAGTAGTATAGCACAGGGGGCGAACGAAAAACTGTTTTTT.

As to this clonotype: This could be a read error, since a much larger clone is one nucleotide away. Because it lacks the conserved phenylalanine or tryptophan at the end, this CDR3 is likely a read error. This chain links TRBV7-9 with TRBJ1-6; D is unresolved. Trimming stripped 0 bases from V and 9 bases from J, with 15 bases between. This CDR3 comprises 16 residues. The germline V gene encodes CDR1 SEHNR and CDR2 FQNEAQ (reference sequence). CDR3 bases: TGTGCCAGCAGCTTAGCCCCGGGCCGAGCGAGTTCACCCCTCCACTAT. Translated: CASSLAPGRASSPLHY.

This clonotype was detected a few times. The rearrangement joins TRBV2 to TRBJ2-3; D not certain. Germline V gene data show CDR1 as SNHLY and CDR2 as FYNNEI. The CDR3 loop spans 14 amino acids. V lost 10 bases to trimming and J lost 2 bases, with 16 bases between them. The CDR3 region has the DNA TGTGCCAACACCCGGGCCCTCGCCACAGATACGCAGTATTTT. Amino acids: CANTRALATDTQYF.

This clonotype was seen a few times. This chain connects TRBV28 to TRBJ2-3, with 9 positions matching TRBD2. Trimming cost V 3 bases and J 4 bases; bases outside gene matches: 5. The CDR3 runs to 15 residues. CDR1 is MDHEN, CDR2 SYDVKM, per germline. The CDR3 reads CASSFASGAADTQYF. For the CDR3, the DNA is TGTGCCAGCAGTTTTGCTAGCGGGGCCGCAGATACGCAGTATTTT. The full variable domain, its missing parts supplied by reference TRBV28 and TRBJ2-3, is DVKVTQSSRYLVKRTGEKVFLECVQDMDHENMFWYRQDPGLGLRLIYFSYDVKMKEKGDIPEGYSVSREKKERFSLILESASTNQTSMYLCASSFASGAADTQYFGPGTRLTVL.

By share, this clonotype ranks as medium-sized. In nucleotides, the CDR3 is TGCGCCAGCAGCCAAGAGGGGACAGGGAACAACTATGGCTACACCTTC. This sequence encodes CASSQEGTGNNYGYTF. The chain employs TRBV4-1 and TRBJ1-2; 9 bases match TRBD1. Losses at the gene ends were 0 bases for V and 2 bases for J; bases not matched to a gene: 4. This CDR3 spans 16 amino acids. Per the germline V gene, CDR1 is MGHRA and CDR2 is YSYEKL.

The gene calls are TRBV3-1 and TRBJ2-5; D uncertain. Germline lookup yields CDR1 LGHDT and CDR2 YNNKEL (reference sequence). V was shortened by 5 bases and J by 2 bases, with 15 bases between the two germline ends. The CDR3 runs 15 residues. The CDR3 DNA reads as TGTGCCAGCAGCTCACTCGGTTCGGGTCAAGAGACCCAGTACTTC. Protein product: CASSSLGSGQETQYF.

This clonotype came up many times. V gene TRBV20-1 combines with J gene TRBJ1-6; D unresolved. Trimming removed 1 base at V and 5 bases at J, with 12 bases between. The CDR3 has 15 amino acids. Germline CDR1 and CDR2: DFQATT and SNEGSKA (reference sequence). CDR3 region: CSARGSLRDNSPLHF. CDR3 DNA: TGCAGTGCTAGAGGGAGCCTGCGGGATAATTCACCCCTCCACTTT.

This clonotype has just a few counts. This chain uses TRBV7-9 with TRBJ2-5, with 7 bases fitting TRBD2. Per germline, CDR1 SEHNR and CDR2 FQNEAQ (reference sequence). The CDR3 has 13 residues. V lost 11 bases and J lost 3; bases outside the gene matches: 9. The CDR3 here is CAGTSRGEETQYF. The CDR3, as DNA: TGTGCCGGAACTTCTCGGGGGGAAGAGACCCAGTACTTC.

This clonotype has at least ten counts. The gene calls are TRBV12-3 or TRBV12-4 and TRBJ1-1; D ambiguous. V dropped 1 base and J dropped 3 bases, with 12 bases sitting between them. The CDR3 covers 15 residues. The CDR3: CASSLVSHRDTEAFF. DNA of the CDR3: TGTGCCAGCAGTTTAGTTTCTCATCGGGACACTGAAGCTTTCTTT.

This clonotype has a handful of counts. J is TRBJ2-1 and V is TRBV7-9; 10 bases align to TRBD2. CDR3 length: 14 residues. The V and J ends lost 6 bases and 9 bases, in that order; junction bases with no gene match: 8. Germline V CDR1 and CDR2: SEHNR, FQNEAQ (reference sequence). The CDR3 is CASSTLAGVGEQFF. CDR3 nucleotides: TGTGCCAGCAGTACGCTAGCGGGGGTGGGTGAGCAGTTCTTC.

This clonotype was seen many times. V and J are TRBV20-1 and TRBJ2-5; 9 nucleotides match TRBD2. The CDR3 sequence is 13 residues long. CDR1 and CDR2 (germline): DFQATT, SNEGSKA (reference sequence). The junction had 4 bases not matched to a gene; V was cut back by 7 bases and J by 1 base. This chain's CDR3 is CSVAAGGQETQYF. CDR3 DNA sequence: TGCAGTGTCGCAGCGGGGGGCCAAGAGACCCAGTACTTC.

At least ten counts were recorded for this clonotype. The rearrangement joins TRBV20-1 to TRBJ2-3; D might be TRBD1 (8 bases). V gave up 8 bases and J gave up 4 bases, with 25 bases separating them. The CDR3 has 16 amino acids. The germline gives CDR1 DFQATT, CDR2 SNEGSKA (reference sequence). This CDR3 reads CSPGQASTSRPDTQYF. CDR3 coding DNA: TGCAGTCCGGGACAGGCCTCGACTAGCCGGCCAGATACGCAGTATTTT.

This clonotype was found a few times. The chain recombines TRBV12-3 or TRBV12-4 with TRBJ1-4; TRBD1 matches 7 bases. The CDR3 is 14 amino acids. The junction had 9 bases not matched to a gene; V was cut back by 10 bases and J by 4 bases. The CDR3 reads CATRGRGHNEKLFF. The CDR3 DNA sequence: TGTGCCACTAGGGGTAGGGGGCATAATGAAAAACTGTTTTTT.

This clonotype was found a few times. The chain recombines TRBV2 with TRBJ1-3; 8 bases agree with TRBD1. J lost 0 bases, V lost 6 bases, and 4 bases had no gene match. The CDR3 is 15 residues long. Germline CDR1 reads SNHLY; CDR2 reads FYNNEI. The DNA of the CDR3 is TGTGCCAGCAGGGAGACAGGGGTCTCTGGAAACACCATATATTTT. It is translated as CASRETGVSGNTIYF.

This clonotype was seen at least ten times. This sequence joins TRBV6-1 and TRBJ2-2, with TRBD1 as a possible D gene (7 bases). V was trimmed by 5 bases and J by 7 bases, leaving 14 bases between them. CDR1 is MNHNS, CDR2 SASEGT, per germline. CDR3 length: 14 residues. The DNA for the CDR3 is TGTGCCAGCAGTCGAGACAGGGAGGTCGGGGAGCTGTTTTTT. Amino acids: CASSRDREVGELFF.

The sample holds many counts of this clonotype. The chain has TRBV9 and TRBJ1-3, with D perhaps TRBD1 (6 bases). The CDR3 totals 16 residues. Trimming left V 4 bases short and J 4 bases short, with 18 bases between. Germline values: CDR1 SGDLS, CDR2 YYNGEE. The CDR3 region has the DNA TGTGCCAGCAGCCCCTCGGCGGGGGGCGCCGGAAACACCATATATTTT. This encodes CASSPSAGGAGNTIYF.

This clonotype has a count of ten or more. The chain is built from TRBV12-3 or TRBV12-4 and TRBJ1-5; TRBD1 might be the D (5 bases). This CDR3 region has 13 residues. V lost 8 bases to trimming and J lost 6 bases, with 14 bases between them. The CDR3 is CASFGGGGQPQHF. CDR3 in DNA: TGTGCCAGCTTCGGGGGGGGTGGTCAGCCCCAGCATTTT.

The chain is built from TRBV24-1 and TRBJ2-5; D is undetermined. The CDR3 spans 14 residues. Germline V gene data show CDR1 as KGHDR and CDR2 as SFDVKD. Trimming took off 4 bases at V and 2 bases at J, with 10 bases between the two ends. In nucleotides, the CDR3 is TGTGCCACCAGTGAAGGAAACCTTCAAGAGACCCAGTACTTC. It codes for CATSEGNLQETQYF.

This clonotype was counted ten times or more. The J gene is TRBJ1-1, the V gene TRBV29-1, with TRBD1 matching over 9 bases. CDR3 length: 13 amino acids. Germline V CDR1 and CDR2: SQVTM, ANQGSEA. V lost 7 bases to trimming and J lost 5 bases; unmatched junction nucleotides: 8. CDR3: CSAGTGRWTEAFF. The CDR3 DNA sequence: TGCAGCGCTGGGACAGGGCGGTGGACTGAAGCTTTCTTT.

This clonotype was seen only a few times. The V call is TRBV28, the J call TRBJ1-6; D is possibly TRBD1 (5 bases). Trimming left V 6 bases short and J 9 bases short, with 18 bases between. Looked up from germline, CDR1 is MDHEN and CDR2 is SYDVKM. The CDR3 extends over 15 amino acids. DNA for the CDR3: TGTGCCAGCAGCACACACACATCAGGGTTTTCACCCCTCCACTTT. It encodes CASSTHTSGFSPLHF. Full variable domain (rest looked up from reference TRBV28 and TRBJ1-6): DVKVTQSSRYLVKRTGEKVFLECVQDMDHENMFWYRQDPGLGLRLIYFSYDVKMKEKGDIPEGYSVSREKKERFSLILESASTNQTSMYLCASSTHTSGFSPLHFGNGTRLTVT.

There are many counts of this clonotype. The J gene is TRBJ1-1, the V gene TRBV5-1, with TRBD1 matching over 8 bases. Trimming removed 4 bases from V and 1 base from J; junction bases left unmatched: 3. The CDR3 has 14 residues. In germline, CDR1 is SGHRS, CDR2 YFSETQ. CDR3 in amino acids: CASSLGQENTEAFF. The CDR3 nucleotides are TGCGCCAGCAGCCTGGGACAGGAGAACACTGAAGCTTTCTTT. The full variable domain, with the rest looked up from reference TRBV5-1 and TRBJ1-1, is KAGVTQTPRYLIKTRGQQVTLSCSPISGHRSVSWYQQTPGQGLQFLFEYFSETQRNKGNFPGRFSGRQFSNSRSEMNVSTLELGDSALYLCASSLGQENTEAFFGQGTRLTVV.

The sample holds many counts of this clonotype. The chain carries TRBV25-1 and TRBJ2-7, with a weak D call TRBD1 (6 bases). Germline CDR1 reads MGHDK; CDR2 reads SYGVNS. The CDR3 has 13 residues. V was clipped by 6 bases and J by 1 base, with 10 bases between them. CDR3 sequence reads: CASRGAASYEQYF. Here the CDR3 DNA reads TGTGCCAGCAGGGGGGCGGCTTCCTACGAGCAGTACTTC.

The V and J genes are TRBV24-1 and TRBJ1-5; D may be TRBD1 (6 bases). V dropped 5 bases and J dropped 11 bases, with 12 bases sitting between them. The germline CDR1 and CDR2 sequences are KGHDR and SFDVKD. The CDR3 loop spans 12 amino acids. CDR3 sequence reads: CATSGGQSAQHF. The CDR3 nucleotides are TGTGCCACCAGTGGGGGGCAATCAGCCCAGCATTTT.

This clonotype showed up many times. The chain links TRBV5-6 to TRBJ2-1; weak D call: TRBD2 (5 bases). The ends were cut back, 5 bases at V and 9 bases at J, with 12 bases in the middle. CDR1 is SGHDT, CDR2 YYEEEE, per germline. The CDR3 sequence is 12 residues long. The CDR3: CASRGWESEQFF. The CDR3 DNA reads TGTGCCAGCAGAGGGTGGGAGAGTGAGCAGTTCTTC.

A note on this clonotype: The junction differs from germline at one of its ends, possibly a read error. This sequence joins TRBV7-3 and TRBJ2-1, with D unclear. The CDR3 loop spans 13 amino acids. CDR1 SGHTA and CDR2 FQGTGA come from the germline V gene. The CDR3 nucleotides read TGTGCCAGCAGCTTGCAGAGAGTTGAATACCAGCTCTTC. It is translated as CASSLQRVEYQLF. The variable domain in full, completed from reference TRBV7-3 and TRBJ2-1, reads GAGVSQTPSNKVTEKGKYVELRCDPISGHTALYWYRQSLGQGPEFLIYFQGTGAADDSGLPNDRFFAVRPEGSVSTLKIQRTERGDSAVYLCASSLQRVEYQLFGPGTRLTVL.

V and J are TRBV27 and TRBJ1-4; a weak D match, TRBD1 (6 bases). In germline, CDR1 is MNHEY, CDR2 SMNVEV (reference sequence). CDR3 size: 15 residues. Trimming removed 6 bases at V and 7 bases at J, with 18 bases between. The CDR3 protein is CASREGGSTVEKLFF. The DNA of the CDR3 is TGTGCCAGCAGGGAGGGGGGGTCGACGGTTGAAAAACTGTTTTTT. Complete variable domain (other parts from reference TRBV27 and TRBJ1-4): EAQVTQNPRYLITVTGKKLTVTCSQNMNHEYMSWYRQDPGLGLRQIYYSMNVEVTDKGDVPEGYKVSRKEKRNFPLILESPSPNQTSLYFCASREGGSTVEKLFFGSGTQLSVL.

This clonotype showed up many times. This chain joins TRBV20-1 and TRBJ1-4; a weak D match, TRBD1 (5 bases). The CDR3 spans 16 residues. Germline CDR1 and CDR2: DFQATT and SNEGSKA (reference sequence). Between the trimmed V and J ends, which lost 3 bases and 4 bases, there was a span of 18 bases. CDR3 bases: TGCAGTGCTAGCGTCGACAGACTCCTTGGTAATGAAAAACTGTTTTTT. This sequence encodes CSASVDRLLGNEKLFF.

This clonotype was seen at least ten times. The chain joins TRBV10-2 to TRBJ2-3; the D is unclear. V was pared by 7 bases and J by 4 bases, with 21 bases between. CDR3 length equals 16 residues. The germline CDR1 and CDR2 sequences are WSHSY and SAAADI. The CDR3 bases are TGCGCCAGCACCAAAACGAACCTGATTAACGCAGATACGCAGTATTTT. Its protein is CASTKTNLINADTQYF.

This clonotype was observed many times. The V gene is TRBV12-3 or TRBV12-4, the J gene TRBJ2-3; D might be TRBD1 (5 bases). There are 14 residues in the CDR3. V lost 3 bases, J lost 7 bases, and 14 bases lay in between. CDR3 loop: CASSFAGRGHTQYF. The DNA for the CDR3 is TGTGCCAGCAGTTTCGCAGGGCGTGGGCATACGCAGTATTTT.

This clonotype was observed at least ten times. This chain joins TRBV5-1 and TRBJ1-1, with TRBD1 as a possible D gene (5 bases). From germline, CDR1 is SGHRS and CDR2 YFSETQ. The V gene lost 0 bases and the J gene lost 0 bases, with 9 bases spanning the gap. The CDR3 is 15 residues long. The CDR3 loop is CASSLEDILNTEAFF. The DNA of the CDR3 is TGCGCCAGCAGCTTGGAGGACATCTTGAACACTGAAGCTTTCTTT.

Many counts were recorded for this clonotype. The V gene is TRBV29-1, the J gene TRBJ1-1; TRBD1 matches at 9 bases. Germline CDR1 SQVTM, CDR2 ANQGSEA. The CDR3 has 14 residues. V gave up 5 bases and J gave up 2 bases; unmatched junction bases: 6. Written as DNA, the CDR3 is TGCAGCGTTACAGGGGGCTTGGTTAACACTGAAGCTTTCTTT. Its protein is CSVTGGLVNTEAFF.